A single sample is the source of the 13 T cell receptor beta chains below, sequenced in a study of T cell responses to AZD1222 COVID-19 vaccine. Using immunoSEQ multiplex PCR, the repertoire was profiled, and TCRdb retains in-frame clones only, with some absent. The table has about 120,000 clones, over 75% seen once. The starting material was peripheral blood, obtained on day 0 of AZD1222 vaccination. The receptors stem from an adult in good health.

J is TRBJ1-6 and V is TRBV7-8; D call uncertain. The CDR3 runs 14 residues. Germline loops: CDR1 SGHVS, CDR2 FQNEAQ. Trimming pared 6 bases from V and 8 bases from J, leaving 14 bases between. The CDR3 region is CASRPSPGDSPLHF. DNA of the CDR3: TGTGCCAGCAGACCCTCCCCCGGGGATTCACCCCTCCACTTT.

This chain links TRBV15 with TRBJ1-4, with D possibly being TRBD1 (5 bases). CDR1 is LNHNV, CDR2 YYDKDF, per germline (reference sequence). This CDR3 region has 15 residues. V lost 3 bases, J lost 5 bases, and 13 bases lay in between. The CDR3 region is CATSRPGRENEKLFF. Here the CDR3 DNA reads TGTGCCACCAGCAGGCCGGGACGGGAAAATGAAAAACTGTTTTTT.

This chain links TRBV6-5 with TRBJ2-1, with 12 positions matching TRBD2. V gave up 1 base and J gave up 8 bases; unmatched junction bases: 6. The CDR3 runs 16 residues. The V gene's germline CDR1 is MNHEY and CDR2 SVGAGI. The CDR3 nucleotides are TGTGCCAGCAGTTACTTTGGTCTAGCGGGGGGGGATGAGCAGTTCTTC. It codes for CASSYFGLAGGDEQFF.

This clone was observed a few times. A read error is likely, as this CDR3 ends without the conserved phenylalanine or tryptophan. No DNA is shown, since the ends of the CDR3 on it are uncertain; the CDR3 is the one TCRdb lists. The chain links TRBV21-1 to TRBJ1-4. TRBV21-1 represents a pseudogene. The CDR3 sequence runs 8 residues, both termini included. The CDR3 is CASSKEGG.

The chain recombines TRBV5-8 with TRBJ2-3; 8 positions agree with TRBD2. V shed 0 bases and J 0 bases; nucleotides not matched to a gene: 6. CDR3 size: 17 residues. The germline V gene encodes CDR1 SGHTS and CDR2 YDEGEE. In DNA form, the CDR3 reads TGTGCCAGCAGCTTGGGAGTAATAGCGGGGAGCACAGATACGCAGTATTTT. It encodes CASSLGVIAGSTDTQYF.

About this clone: This sample includes further DNA sequences coding for the same CDR3. The chain carries TRBV7-2 and TRBJ2-5; 7 positions agree with TRBD2. This CDR3 region has 13 residues. CDR1 is SGHTA, CDR2 FQGNSA, per germline. The J segment lost 2 bases and the V segment lost 3 bases, leaving 0 bases of the junction unmatched. The CDR3 bases are TGTGCCAGCAGCTTCGGGGGGCAAGAGACCCAGTACTTC. The encoded protein is CASSFGGQETQYF.

The chain recombines TRBV27 with TRBJ2-1, with D unresolved. Germline V gene data show CDR1 as MNHEY and CDR2 as SMNVEV (reference sequence). Trimming shortened V by 9 bases and J by 3 bases, and 6 bases separated the two germline ends. The length of the CDR3 is 11 residues. The DNA for the CDR3 is TGTGCCAGTCTTCACTACAATGAGCAGTTCTTC. Encoded protein: CASLHYNEQFF.

This clone appeared a single time. V is TRBV7-2 and J is TRBJ1-1; the match to TRBD1 covers 7 bases. This CDR3 is built from 15 residues. Germline CDR1 is SGHTA and CDR2 is FQGNSA. V lost 1 base to trimming and J lost 3 bases; unmatched junction nucleotides: 5. As DNA, the CDR3 is TGTGCCAGCAGCTTAGTCAACAGGGGACACACTGAAGCTTTCTTT. Residues: CASSLVNRGHTEAFF.

This chain links TRBV7-3 with TRBJ1-2; 8 positions agree with TRBD1. The germline CDR1 and CDR2 sequences are SGHTA and FQGTGA. The CDR3 has 13 amino acids. Losses at the gene ends were 5 bases for V and 3 bases for J; bases not matched to a gene: 2. Here the CDR3 DNA reads TGTGCCAGCAGCCCGACAGGGGACTATGGCTACACCTTC. This sequence encodes CASSPTGDYGYTF.

This chain connects TRBV29-1 to TRBJ2-1, with 7 positions matching TRBD1. Trimming at V came to 2 bases and at J to 7 bases, leaving 2 bases not matched to a gene. This CDR3 has 12 residues. CDR1 and CDR2 from the germline V gene are SQVTM and ANQGSEA. CDR3 loop: CSVERGPNEQFF. In DNA, the CDR3 is TGCAGCGTTGAAAGGGGGCCTAATGAGCAGTTCTTC.

The chain joins TRBV10-3 to TRBJ2-3, with D hard to call. Germline V gene sequence: CDR1 ENHRY, CDR2 SYGVKD. The germline V and J ends were trimmed by 4 bases and 0 bases, with 5 bases remaining between them. The CDR3 runs to 13 residues. CDR3 nucleotides: TGTGCCATCAGTGTCCCAAGCACAGATACGCAGTATTTT. As protein: CAISVPSTDTQYF.

The V call is TRBV20-1, the J call TRBJ1-2, with D possibly matching TRBD1 (5 bases). Germline V gene lookup returns CDR1 DFQATT and CDR2 SNEGSKA (reference sequence). This CDR3 is built from 11 residues. The V gene lost 6 bases and the J gene lost 6 bases, with 11 bases spanning the gap. The CDR3, as DNA: TGCAGTGCCGGGACTATACATGGCTACACCTTC. Residues: CSAGTIHGYTF.

This clone was picked up a small number of times. J is TRBJ1-1 and V is TRBV19, with 9 nucleotides matching TRBD1. Germline V lookup: CDR1 LNHDA, CDR2 SQIVND (reference sequence). The V segment lost 4 bases and the J segment 0 bases; nucleotides outside the gene matches: 0. This CDR3 has 14 residues. This chain's CDR3 is CASSRDRVNTEAFF. The CDR3 nucleotides are TGTGCCAGTAGTAGGGACAGGGTGAACACTGAAGCTTTCTTT.